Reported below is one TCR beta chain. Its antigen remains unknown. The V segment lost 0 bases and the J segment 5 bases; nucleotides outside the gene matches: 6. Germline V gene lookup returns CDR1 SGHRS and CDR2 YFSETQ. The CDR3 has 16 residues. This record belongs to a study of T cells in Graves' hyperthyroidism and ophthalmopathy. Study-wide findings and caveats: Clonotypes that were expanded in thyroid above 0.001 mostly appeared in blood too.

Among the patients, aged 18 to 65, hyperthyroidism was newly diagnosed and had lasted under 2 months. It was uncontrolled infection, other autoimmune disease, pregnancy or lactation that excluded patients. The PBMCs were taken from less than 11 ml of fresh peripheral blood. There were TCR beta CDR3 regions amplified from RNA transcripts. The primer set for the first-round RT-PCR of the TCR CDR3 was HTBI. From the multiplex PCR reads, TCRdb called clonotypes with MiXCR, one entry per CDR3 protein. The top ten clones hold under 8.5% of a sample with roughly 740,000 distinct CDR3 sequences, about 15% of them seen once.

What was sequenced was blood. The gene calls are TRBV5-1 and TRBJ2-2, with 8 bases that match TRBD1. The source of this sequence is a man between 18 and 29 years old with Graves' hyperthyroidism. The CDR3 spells CASSLDRGTFTGELFF. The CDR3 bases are TGCGCCAGCAGCTTGGACAGGGGGACGTTTACCGGGGAGCTGTTTTTT. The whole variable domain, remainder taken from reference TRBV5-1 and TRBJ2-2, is KAGVTQTPRYLIKTRGQQVTLSCSPISGHRSVSWYQQTPGQGLQFLFEYFSETQRNKGNFPGRFSGRQFSNSRSEMNVSTLELGDSALYLCASSLDRGTFTGELFFGEGSRLTVL.